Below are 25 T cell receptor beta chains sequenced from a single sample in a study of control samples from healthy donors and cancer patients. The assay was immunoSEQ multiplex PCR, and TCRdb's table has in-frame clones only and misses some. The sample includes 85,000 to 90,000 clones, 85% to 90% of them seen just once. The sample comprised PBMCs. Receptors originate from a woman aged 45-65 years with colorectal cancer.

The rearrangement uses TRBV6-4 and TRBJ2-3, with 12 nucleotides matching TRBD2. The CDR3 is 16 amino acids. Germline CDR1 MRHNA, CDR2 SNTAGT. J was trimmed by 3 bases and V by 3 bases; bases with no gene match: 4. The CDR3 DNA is TGTGCCAGCAGTGAGGCTAGCGGGGGGGCGACAGATACGCAGTATTTT. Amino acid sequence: CASSEASGGATDTQYF.

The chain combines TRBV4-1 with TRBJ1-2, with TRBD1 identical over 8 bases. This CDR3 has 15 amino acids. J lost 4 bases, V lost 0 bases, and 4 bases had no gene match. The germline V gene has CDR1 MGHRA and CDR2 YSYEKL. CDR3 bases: TGCGCCAGCAGCCAAGAACAGGGGGGGGGCTATGGCTACACCTTC. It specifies CASSQEQGGGYGYTF.

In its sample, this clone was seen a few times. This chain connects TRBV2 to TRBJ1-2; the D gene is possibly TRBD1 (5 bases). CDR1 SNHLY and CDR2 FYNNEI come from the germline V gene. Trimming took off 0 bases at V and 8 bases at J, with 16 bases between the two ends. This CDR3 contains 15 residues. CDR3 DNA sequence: TGTGCCAGCAGTGAAGCGGCAGGGAGGTTGGGGGGCTACACCTTC. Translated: CASSEAAGRLGGYTF.

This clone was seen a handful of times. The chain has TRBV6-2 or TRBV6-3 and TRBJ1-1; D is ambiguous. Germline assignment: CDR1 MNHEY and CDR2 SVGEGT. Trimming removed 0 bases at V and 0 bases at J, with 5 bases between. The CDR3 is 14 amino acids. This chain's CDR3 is CASSYSTLNTEAFF. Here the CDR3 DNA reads TGTGCCAGCAGTTACTCAACATTGAACACTGAAGCTTTCTTT.

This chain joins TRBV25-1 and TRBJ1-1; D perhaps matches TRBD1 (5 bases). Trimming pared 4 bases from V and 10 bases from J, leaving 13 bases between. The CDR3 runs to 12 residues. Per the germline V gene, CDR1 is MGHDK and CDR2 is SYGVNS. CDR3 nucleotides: TGTGCCAGCAGTGTCGGGGGGATCGGAGCTTTCTTT. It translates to CASSVGGIGAFF.

CDR3 bases: TGTGCCAGCAGCTCAAGTAGTAGCGGGGGGCGGGTTGAGCAGTTCTTC. This codes for CASSSSSSGGRVEQFF. The chain carries TRBV9 and TRBJ2-1; 10 bases match TRBD2. After removal of 4 bases from V and 9 bases from J, the junction contained 13 bases not matched to a gene. From germline, CDR1 is SGDLS and CDR2 YYNGEE. The CDR3 covers 16 residues. Complete variable domain (other parts from reference TRBV9 and TRBJ2-1): DSGVTQTPKHLITATGQRVTLRCSPRSGDLSVYWYQQSLDQGLQFLIQYYNGEERAKGNILERFSAQQFPDLHSELNLSSLELGDSALYFCASSSSSSGGRVEQFFGPGTRLTVL.

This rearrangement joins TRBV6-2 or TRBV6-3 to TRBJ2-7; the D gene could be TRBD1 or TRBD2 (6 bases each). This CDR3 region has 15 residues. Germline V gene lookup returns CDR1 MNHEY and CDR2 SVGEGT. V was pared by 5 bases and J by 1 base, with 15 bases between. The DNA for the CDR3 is TGTGCCAGCAGTAAGGGGGGCAGACTATCCTACGAGCAGTACGTC. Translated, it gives CASSKGGRLSYEQYV.

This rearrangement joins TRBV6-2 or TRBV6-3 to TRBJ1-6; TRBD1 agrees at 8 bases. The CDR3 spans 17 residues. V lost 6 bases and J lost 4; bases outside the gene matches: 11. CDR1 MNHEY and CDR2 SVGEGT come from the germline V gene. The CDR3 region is CASSRHLTGAYNSPLHF. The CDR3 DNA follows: TGTGCCAGCAGCCGACACCTGACAGGGGCTTATAATTCACCCCTCCACTTT.

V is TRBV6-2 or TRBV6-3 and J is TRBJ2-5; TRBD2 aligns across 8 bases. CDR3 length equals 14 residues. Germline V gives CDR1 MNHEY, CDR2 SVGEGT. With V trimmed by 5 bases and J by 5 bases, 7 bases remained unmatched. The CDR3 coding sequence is TGTGCCAGCAGTCCCGGACTAGCAGGCGAGACCCAGTACTTC. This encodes CASSPGLAGETQYF.

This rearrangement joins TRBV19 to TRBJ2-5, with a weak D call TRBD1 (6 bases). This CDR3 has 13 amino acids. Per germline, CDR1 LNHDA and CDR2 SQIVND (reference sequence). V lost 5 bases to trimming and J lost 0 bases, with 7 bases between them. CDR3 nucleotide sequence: TGTGCCAGTAGTCGGACAGACCAAGAGACCCAGTACTTC. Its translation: CASSRTDQETQYF. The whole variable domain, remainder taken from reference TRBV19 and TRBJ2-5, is DGGITQSPKYLFRKEGQNVTLSCEQNLNHDAMYWYRQDPGQGLRLIYYSQIVNDFQKGDIAEGYSVSREKKESFPLTVTSAQKNPTAFYLCASSRTDQETQYFGPGTRLLVL.

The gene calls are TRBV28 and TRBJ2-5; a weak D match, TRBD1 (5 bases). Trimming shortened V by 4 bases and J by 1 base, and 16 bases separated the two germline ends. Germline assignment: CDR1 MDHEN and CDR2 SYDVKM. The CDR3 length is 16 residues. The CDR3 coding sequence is TGTGCCAGCAGTTCCCGTCCCTTGGACATCCAAGAGACCCAGTACTTC. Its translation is CASSSRPLDIQETQYF.

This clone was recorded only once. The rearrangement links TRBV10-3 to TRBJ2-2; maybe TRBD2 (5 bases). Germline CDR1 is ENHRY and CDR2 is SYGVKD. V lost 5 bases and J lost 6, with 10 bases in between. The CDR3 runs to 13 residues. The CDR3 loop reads CAISLAVPGELFF. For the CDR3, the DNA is TGTGCCATCAGTCTAGCCGTTCCCGGGGAGCTGTTTTTT.

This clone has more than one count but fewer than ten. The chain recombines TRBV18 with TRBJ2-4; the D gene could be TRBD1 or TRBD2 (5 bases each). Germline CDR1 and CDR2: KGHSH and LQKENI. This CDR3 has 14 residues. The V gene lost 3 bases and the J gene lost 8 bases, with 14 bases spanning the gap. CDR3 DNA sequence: TGTGCCAGCTCACCCGGGACCGACATAGACATTCAGTACTTC. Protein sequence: CASSPGTDIDIQYF.

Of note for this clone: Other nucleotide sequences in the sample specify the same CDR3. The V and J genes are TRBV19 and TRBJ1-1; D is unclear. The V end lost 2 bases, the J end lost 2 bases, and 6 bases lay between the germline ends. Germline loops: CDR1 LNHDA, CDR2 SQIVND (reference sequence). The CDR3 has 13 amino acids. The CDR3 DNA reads TGTGCCAGTAGTATATCGTTAAACACTGAAGCTTTCTTT. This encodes CASSISLNTEAFF.

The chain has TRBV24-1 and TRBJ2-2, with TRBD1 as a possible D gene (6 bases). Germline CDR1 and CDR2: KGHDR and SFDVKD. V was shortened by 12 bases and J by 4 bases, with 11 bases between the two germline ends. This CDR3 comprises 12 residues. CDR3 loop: CAARGSTGELFF. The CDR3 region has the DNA TGTGCCGCAAGGGGGAGCACCGGGGAGCTGTTTTTT.

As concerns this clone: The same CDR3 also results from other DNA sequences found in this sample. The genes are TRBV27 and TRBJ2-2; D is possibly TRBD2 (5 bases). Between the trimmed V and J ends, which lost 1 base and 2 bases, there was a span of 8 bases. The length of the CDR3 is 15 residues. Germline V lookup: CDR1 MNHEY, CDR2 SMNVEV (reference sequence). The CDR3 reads CASSLYSGNTGELFF. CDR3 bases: TGTGCCAGCAGTTTATATTCGGGAAACACCGGGGAGCTGTTTTTT.

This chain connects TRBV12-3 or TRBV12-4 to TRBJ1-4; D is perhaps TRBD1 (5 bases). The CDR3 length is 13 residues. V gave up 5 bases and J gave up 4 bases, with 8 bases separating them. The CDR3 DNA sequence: TGTGCCAGCAGTCGACAGATTAATGAAAAACTGTTTTTT. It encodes CASSRQINEKLFF.

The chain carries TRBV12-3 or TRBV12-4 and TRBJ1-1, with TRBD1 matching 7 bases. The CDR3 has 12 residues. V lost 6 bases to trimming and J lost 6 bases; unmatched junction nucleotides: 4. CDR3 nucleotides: TGTGCCAGCAGCTACAGGGGCCCTGAAGCTTTCTTT. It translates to CASSYRGPEAFF.

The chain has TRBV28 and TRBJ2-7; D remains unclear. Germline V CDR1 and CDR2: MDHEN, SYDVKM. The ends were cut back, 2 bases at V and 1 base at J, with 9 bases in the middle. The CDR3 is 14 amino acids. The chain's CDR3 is CASSLADRSYEQYV. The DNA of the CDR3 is TGTGCCAGCAGTTTAGCAGATAGATCCTACGAGCAGTACGTC.

CDR3 in DNA: TGTGCCAGCAGTCGGGGGGGGGTCCCCTACGAGCAGTACGTC. Translating gives CASSRGGVPYEQYV. The chain joins TRBV28 to TRBJ2-7, with 8 bases that match TRBD2. V gave up 5 bases and J gave up 2 bases; unmatched junction bases: 5. The CDR3 spans 14 residues. Looked up from germline, CDR1 is MDHEN and CDR2 is SYDVKM.

The CDR3 nucleotides read TGTGCCAGTAGTACCCAATATGGGACCCAGTACTTC. It specifies CASSTQYGTQYF. V gene TRBV19 combines with J gene TRBJ2-5; no clear D gene. Germline CDR1 is LNHDA and CDR2 is SQIVND (reference sequence). Trimming left V 4 bases short and J 7 bases short, with 10 bases between. The CDR3 extends over 12 amino acids.

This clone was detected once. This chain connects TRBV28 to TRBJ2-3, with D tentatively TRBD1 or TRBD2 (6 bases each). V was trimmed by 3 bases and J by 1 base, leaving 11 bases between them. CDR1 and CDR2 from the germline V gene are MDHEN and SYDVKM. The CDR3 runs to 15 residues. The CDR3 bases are TGTGCCAGCAGTTTTGGGGGCGGGGGCACAGATACGCAGTATTTT. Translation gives CASSFGGGGTDTQYF.

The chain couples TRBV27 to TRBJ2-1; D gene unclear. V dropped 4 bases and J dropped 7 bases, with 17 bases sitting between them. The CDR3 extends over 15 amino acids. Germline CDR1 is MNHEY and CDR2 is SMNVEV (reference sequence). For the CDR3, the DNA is TGTGCCAGCAGTTCGCAGGTTCTTCCACCAAATGAGCAGTTCTTC. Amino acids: CASSSQVLPPNEQFF.

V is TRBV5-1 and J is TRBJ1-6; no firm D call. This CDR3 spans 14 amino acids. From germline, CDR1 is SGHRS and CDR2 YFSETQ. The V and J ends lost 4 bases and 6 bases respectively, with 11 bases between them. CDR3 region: CASSHGESNSPLHF. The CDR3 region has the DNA TGCGCCAGCAGCCACGGCGAGTCTAATTCACCCCTCCACTTT.

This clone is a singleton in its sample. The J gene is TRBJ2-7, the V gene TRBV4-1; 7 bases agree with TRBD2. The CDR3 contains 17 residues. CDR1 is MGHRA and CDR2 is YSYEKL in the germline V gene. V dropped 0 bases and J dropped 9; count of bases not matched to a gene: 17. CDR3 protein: CASSQDVFRGESLSQYV. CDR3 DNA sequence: TGCGCCAGCAGCCAAGACGTTTTTCGGGGGGAAAGTTTGTCGCAGTACGTC.